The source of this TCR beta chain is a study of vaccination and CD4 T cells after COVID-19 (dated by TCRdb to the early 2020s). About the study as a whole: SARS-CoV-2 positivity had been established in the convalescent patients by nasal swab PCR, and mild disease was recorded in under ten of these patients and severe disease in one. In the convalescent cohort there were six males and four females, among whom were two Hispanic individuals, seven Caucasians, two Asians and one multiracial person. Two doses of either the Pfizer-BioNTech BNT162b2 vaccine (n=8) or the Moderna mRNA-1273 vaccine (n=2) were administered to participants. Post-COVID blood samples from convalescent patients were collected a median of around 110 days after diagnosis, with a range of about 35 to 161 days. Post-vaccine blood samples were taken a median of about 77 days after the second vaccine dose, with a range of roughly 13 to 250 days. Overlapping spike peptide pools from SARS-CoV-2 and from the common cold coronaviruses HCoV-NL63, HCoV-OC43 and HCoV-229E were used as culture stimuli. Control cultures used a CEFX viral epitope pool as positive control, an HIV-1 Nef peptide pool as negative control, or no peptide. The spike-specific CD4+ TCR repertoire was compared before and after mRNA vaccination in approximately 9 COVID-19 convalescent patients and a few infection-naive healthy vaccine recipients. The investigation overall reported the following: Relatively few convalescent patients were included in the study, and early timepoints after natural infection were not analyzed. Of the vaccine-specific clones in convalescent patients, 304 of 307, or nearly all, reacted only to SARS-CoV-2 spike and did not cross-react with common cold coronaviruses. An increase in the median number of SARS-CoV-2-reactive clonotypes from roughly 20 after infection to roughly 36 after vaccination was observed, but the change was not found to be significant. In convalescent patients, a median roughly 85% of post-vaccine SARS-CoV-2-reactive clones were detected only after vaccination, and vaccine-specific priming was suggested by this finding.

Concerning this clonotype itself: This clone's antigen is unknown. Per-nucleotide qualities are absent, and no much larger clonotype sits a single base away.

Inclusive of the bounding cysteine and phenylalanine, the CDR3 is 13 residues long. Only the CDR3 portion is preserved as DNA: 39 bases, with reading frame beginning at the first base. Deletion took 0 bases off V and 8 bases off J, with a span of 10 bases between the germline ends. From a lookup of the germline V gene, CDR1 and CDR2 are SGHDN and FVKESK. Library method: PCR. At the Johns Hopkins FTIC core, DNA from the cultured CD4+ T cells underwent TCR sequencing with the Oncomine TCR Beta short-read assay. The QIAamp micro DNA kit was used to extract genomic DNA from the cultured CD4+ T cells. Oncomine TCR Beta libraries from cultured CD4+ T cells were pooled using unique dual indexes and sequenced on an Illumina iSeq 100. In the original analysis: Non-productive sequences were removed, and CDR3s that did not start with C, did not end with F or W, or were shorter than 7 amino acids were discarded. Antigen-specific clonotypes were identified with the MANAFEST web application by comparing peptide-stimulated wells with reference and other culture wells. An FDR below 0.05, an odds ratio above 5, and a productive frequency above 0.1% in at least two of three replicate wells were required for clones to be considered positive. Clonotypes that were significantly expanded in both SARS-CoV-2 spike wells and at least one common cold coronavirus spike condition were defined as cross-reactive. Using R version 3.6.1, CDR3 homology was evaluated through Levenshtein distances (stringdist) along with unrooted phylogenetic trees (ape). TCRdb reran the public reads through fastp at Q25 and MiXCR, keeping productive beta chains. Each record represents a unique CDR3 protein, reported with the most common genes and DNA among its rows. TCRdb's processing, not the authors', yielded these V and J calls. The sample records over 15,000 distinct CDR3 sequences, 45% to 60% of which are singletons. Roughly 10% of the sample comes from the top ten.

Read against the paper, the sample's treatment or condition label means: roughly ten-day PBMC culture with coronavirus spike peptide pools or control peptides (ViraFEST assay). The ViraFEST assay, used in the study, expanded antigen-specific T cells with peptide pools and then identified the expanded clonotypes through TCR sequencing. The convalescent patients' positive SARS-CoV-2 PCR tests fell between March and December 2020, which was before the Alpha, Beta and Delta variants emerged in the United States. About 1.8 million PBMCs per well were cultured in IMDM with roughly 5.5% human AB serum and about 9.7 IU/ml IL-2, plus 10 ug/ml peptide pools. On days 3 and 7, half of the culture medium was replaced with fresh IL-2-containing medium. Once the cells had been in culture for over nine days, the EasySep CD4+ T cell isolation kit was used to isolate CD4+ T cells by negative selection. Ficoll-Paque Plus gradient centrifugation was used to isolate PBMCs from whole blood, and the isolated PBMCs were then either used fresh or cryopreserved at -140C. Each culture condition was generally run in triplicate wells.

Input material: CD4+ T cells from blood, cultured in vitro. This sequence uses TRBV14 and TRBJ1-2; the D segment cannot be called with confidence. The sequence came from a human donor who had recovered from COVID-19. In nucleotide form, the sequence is TGTGCCAGCAGCCAAGATCTGGGGAGAGGCTACACCTTC. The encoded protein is CASSQDLGRGYTF.